This is a list of T cell receptor beta chains from one sample in a study of Graves' ophthalmopathy and Graves' hyperthyroidism. TCRdb reprocessed the multiplex PCR reads via MiXCR and lists one record per CDR3 protein. The sample has 560,000 or so distinct CDR3 sequences; less than 45% are singletons. Sequencing input: peripheral blood or thyroid tissue (not recorded which). All receptors derive from an adult man with Graves' hyperthyroidism. CDR3s include the opening cysteine and the closing phenylalanine or tryptophan. The order of the fields is V gene, J gene, D gene, clone size, CDR3 protein, CDR3 DNA. The D gene is left open where the match is weak. The size of a clone is reported for some rows only, either as once, few or many, or as a class for expanded clones.

>TRBV2|TRBJ1-2|.|.
CATRGIGGYTF
TGTGCCACCCGGGGGATCGGAGGCTACACCTTC
>TRBV28|TRBJ1-5|.|.
CASTLGGAHQPQHF
TGTGCCAGCACCCTGGGGGGGGCCCATCAGCCCCAGCATTTT
>TRBV5-1|TRBJ2-3|TRBD2|.
CASSAGLAGGDTQYF
TGCGCCAGCAGCGCCGGACTAGCGGGAGGAGATACGCAGTATTTT
>TRBV20-1|TRBJ1-5|TRBD1|many
CSADRGLSDGNQPQHF
TGCAGTGCAGACAGGGGTCTTTCAGATGGCAATCAGCCCCAGCATTTT
>TRBV7-9|TRBJ2-2|.|many
CASSLLTGELFF
TGTGCCAGCAGCTTGTTAACCGGGGAGCTGTTTTTT
>TRBV7-8|TRBJ1-2|.|.
CASSSGRRNEGYTF
TGTGCCAGCAGCTCGGGTCGCCGCAACGAGGGCTACACCTTC
>TRBV7-3|TRBJ2-7|TRBD1|.
CASGQGESSYEQCF
TGTGCCAGCGGACAGGGGGAAAGCTCCTACGAGCAGTGCTTC
>TRBV7-9|TRBJ2-7|.|many
CASSLLGGAYEQYF
TGTGCCAGCAGCCTCTTAGGCGGGGCCTACGAGCAGTACTTC
>TRBV7-2|TRBJ2-1|TRBD2|.
CASTLAGGSWNEQFF
TGTGCCAGCACCCTGGCCGGGGGGTCATGGAATGAGCAGTTCTTC
>TRBV12-3/TRBV12-4|TRBJ1-5|.|.
CASSFHGQVQPQHF
TGTGCCAGCAGTTTTCACGGGCAGGTTCAGCCCCAGCATTTT
>TRBV4-1|TRBJ2-7|.|few
CASSQDQYF
TGCGCCAGCAGCCAAGATCAGTACTTC
>TRBV29-1|TRBJ2-7|TRBD2|.
CSVSGGISAGQYF
TGCAGCGTTAGCGGGGGGATATCTGCGGGGCAGTACTTC
>TRBV4-1|TRBJ1-1|.|few
CASSQDIPPGVNTEAFF
TGCGCCAGCAGCCAAGACATCCCCCCGGGGGTCAACACTGAAGCTTTCTTT
>TRBV19|TRBJ1-3|TRBD1|.
CASSISSTGPSGNTIYF
TGTGCCAGTAGTATTTCTTCGACAGGGCCCTCTGGAAACACCATATATTTT
>TRBV19|TRBJ2-1|.|.
CASSPPGGDEQFF
TGTGCCAGTAGTCCCCCCGGGGGCGATGAGCAGTTCTTC
>TRBV18|TRBJ2-7|TRBD1|many
CASSRSGTAYEQYF
TGTGCCAGCTCACGCTCCGGGACAGCCTACGAGCAGTACTTC
>TRBV15|TRBJ2-2|.|many
CATSRGMDTGELFF
TGTGCCACCAGCAGGGGAATGGACACCGGGGAGCTGTTTTTT
>TRBV11-1|TRBJ2-5|.|.
CASSLGAVLQETQYF
TGTGCCAGCAGCTTAGGAGCGGTGCTCCAAGAGACCCAGTACTTC
>TRBV29-1|TRBJ2-2|.|many
CSVATRGGNNGELFF
TGCAGCGTCGCTACTAGGGGGGGCAACAACGGGGAGCTGTTTTTT
>TRBV5-8|TRBJ1-1|.|many
CASRPRGMNTEAFF
TGTGCCAGCAGGCCGCGGGGAATGAACACTGAAGCTTTCTTT
>TRBV28|TRBJ2-5|.|many
CAIQGETQYF
TGTGCCATCCAGGGGGAGACCCAGTACTTC
>TRBV7-6|TRBJ2-7|.|many
CASSLGMESSYEQYF
TGTGCCAGCAGCTTAGGGATGGAGAGCTCCTACGAGCAGTACTTC
>TRBV15|TRBJ1-1|.|many
CATSRRDSEAFF
TGTGCCACCAGCAGAAGGGACTCTGAAGCTTTCTTT
>TRBV10-2|TRBJ1-5|.|few
CASSESETGSQPQHF
TGCGCCAGCAGTGAGTCAGAAACTGGCAGTCAGCCCCAGCATTTT
>TRBV6-5|TRBJ2-1|.|few
CASSSGREQFF
TGTGCCAGCAGCTCCGGGCGCGAGCAGTTCTTC
>TRBV5-1|TRBJ1-1|.|.
CASSLGPENTEAFF
TGCGCCAGCAGCTTGGGTCCAGAGAACACTGAAGCTTTCTTT
>TRBV28|TRBJ2-5|.|few
CANRTIQETQYF
TGTGCCAACAGGACGATCCAAGAGACCCAGTACTTC
>TRBV12-3/TRBV12-4|TRBJ2-7|TRBD1|many
CASRPQGVHLPPYEQYF
TGTGCCAGCAGACCACAGGGGGTTCATCTACCTCCCTACGAGCAGTACTTC
>TRBV20-1|TRBJ1-2|.|many
CSARDFTSLGGYTF
TGCAGTGCTAGAGATTTCACCTCCCTGGGGGGCTACACCTTC
>TRBV7-6|TRBJ1-5|.|.
CASSQGAGTTDTQHF
TGTGCCAGCAGCCAAGGAGCGGGAACCACAGATACGCAGCATTTT
>TRBV20-1|TRBJ1-5|.|many
CSASSEVNQPQHF
TGCAGTGCTAGCTCGGAGGTCAATCAGCCCCAGCATTTT
>TRBV7-2|TRBJ1-5|.|many
CASSLNRANQPQHF
TGTGCCAGCAGCTTGAACAGGGCCAATCAGCCCCAGCATTTT
>TRBV6-5|TRBJ1-6|TRBD1|many
CASSYSTGRNSPLHF
TGTGCCAGCAGTTACTCGACAGGGAGGAATTCACCCCTCCACTTT
>TRBV2|TRBJ1-5|.|.
CASCRRENQPQHF
TGTGCCAGCTGTCGCAGGGAGAATCAGCCCCAGCATTTT
>TRBV4-1|TRBJ1-1|.|many
CASSQEWTVVIF
TGCGCCAGCAGCCAAGAGTGGACGGTAGTGATCTTT
>TRBV12-3/TRBV12-4|TRBJ1-2|.|once
CASSLRGGQYGYTF
TGTGCCAGCAGTTTACGGGGGGGGCAATATGGCTACACCTTC
>TRBV29-1|TRBJ1-2|.|many
CSVVLGGGYTF
TGCAGCGTTGTTTTGGGAGGTGGCTACACCTTC
>TRBV12-3/TRBV12-4|TRBJ2-7|.|.
CASSPSVGYEQYF
TGTGCCAGCTCACCATCGGTTGGCTACGAGCAGTACTTC
>TRBV15|TRBJ1-4|.|.
CATSGTRDEKLFF
TGTGCCACCAGCGGGACACGGGATGAAAAACTGTTTTTT
>TRBV2|TRBJ1-4|.|many
CASSERGEKLFF
TGTGCCAGCAGTGAGCGGGGCGAAAAACTGTTTTTT
>TRBV4-2|TRBJ1-1|.|few
CASSQDEVNTEAFF
TGTGCCAGCAGCCAAGACGAGGTAAACACTGAAGCTTTCTTT
>TRBV13|TRBJ2-2|.|many
CASSLGFGDGNTGELFF
TGTGCCAGCAGCTTAGGATTTGGGGACGGCAACACCGGGGAGCTGTTTTTT
>TRBV12-3/TRBV12-4|TRBJ2-5|TRBD2|few
CASSSLASQETQYF
TGTGCCAGCAGTTCACTAGCGTCTCAAGAGACCCAGTACTTC
>TRBV6-1|TRBJ2-3|.|.
CASSEARYPSTDTQYF
TGTGCCAGCAGTGAAGCTAGGTACCCTAGCACAGATACGCAGTATTTT
>TRBV27|TRBJ2-5|.|many
CASSSPRQETQYF
TGTGCCAGCAGTTCACCCAGGCAAGAGACCCAGTACTTC
>TRBV10-3|TRBJ2-7|TRBD1|.
CAIGTGGTRDFSF
TGTGCCATTGGGACAGGGGGAACACGGGATTTTTCCTTC
>TRBV9|TRBJ1-2|.|.
CASSPLGDYTF
TGTGCCAGCAGCCCTCTGGGAGACTACACCTTC
>TRBV7-6|TRBJ2-7|TRBD2|many
CASSLSVSGTYEQYF
TGTGCCAGCAGCTTAAGTGTTAGCGGGACCTACGAGCAGTACTTC